A selection of T cell receptor beta chains follows, all from one sample in a study of control samples from healthy donors and cancer patients. The repertoire was sequenced with immunoSEQ multiplex PCR; TCRdb's copy has only in-frame clones and lacks some. The repertoire includes approximately 100,000 clones, approximately 90% of them detected once, and under 4% sits in the top ten. The source material was blood. These receptors all come from a woman younger than 30 in good health. Both conserved end residues are part of each CDR3. The order of the fields is J gene, V gene, CDR3 protein.

>TRBJ1-2|TRBV3-1/TRBV3-2
CASSQVYGNYGYTF
>TRBJ1-4|TRBV6-5
CASSYSTGNEKLFF
>TRBJ1-3|TRBV7-7
CASSSLTGPGNTIYF
>TRBJ2-3|TRBV4-1
CASSQAGDTQYF
>TRBJ1-1|TRBV5-4
CASRQGLADEAFF
>TRBJ2-7|TRBV6-5
CASSYSRAPYEQYF
>TRBJ1-5|TRBV5-1
CASRSGQKRQPQHF
>TRBJ1-3|TRBV2
CASSRSLGKSLSGNTIYF
>TRBJ2-7|TRBV12-5
CASGLVLGQMYEQYF
>TRBJ1-1|TRBV7-9
CASSRWTEAFF
>TRBJ2-1|TRBV4-2
CASSQESAYRSYNEQFF
>TRBJ2-5|TRBV7-8
CASSSREGSEETQYF
>TRBJ1-6|TRBV29-1
CSTKNSLDSPLHF
>TRBJ1-2|TRBV19
CASSLGQGNGYTF
>TRBJ2-5|TRBV3-1/TRBV3-2
CASSSRTSGGAIGETQYF
>TRBJ2-1|TRBV7-2
CASSPQGGGFYNEQFF
>TRBJ2-5|TRBV7-2
CASSLQGVEETQYF
>TRBJ1-5|TRBV7-9
CASSPGRGAKGQPQHF
>TRBJ2-1|TRBV27
CARRANRDRGRSEQFF